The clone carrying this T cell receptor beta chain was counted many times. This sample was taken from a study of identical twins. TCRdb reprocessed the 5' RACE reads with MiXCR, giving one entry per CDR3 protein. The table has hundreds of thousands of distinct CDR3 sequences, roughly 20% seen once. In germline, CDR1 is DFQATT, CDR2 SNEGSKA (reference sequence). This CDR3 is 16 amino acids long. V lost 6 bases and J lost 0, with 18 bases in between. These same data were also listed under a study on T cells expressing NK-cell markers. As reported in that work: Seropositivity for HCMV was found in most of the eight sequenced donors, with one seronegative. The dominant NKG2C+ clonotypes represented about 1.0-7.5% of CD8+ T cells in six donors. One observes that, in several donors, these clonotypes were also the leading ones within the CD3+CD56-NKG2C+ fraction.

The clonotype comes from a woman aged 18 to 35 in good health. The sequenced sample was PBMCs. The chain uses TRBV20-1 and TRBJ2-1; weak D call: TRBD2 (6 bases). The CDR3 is CSARGASASSYNEQFF. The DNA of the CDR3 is TGCAGTGCAAGGGGAGCTAGCGCCTCCTCCTACAATGAGCAGTTCTTC.